The clone carrying this T cell receptor beta chain turned up a few times. The V segment lost 6 bases and the J segment 3 bases; nucleotides outside the gene matches: 5. The CDR3 is 14 amino acids. Germline loops: CDR1 DFQATT, CDR2 SNEGSKA (reference sequence). This specimen comes from a study of blood T cells in healthy people across ages. Overall study: For every two T cells, template switching captured about one barcoded beta molecule.

For the second PCR, which ran for about 6 to 11 cycles, a sample-barcoded 5' primer and a J-beta primer mix were used. Every sample gave at least 3 million paired-end reads containing CDR3. TCRdb independently ran MiXCR on the 5' RACE reads; one entry per CDR3 protein. The repertoire holds roughly 1.7 million distinct CDR3 sequences, with roughly 30% as singletons. At least 6 million PBMCs were isolated per sample. The sequence was collected from a woman younger than 45 in good health. This chain connects TRBV20-1 to TRBJ2-3, with 11 nucleotides matching TRBD2. Sequencing input: blood. The CDR3 DNA follows: TGCAGTGCAGTTACTAGCGGGAGTACAGATACGCAGTATTTT. This encodes CSAVTSGSTDTQYF.